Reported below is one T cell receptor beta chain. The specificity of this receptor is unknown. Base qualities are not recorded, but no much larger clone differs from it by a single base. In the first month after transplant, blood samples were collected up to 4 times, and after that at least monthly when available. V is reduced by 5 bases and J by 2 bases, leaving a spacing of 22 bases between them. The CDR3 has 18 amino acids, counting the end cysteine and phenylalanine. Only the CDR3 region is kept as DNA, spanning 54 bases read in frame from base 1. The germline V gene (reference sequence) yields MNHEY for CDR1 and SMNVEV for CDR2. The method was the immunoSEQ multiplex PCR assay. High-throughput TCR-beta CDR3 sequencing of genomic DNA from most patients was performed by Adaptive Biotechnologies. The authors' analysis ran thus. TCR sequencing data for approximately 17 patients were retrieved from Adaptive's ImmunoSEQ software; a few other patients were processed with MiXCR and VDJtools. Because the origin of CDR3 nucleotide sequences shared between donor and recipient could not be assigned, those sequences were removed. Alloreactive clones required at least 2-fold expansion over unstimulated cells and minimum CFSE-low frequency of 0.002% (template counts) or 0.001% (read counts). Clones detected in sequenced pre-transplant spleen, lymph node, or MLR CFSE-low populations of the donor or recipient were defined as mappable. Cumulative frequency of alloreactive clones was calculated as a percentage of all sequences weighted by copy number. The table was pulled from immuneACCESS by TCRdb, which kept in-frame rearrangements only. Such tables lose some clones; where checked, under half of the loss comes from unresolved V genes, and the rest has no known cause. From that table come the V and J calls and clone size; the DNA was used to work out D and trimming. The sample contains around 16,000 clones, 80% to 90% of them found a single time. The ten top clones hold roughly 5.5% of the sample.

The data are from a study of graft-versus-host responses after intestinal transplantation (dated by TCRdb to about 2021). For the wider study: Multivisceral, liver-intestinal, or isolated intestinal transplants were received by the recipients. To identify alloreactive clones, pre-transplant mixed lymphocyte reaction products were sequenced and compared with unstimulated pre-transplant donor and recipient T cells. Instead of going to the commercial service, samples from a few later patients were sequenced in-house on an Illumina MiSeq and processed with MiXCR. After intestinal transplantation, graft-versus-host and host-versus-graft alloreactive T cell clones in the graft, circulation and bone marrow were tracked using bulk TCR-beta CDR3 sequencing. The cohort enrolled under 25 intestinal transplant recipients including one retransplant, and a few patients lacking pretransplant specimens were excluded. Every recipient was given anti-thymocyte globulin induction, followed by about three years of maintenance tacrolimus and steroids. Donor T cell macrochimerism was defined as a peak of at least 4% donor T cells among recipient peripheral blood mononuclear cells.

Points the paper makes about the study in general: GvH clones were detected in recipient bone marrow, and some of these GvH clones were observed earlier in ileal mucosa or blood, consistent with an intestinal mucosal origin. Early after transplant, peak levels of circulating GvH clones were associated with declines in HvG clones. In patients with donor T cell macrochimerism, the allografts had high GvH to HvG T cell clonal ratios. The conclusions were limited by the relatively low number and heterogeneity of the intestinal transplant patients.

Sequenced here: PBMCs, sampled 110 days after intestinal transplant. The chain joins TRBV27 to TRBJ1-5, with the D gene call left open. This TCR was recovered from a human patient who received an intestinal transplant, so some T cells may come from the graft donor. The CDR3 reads CASSPQRPLLSRNQPQHF. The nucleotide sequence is TGTGCCAGCAGTCCCCAGCGTCCGTTACTTAGTCGCAATCAGCCCCAGCATTTT.